These 20 T cell receptor beta chains came from one sample sequenced in a study of T cells in Graves' hyperthyroidism and ophthalmopathy. RNA transcripts were the template for amplifying TCR beta CDR3 regions. First-round RT-PCR targeting the TCR CDR3 was performed with the HTBI primer set. Each CDR3 protein gets one entry after TCRdb re-called the multiplex PCR reads with MiXCR. The profile covers approximately 480,000 distinct CDR3 sequences, with around 21% appearing a single time and more than 20% taken by the ten largest. The sequencing sample was made of blood. The receptors come from a man aged 18 to 35 with Graves' hyperthyroidism.

This clonotype was detected ten times or more. This chain uses TRBV13 with TRBJ2-7; tentatively, D is TRBD1 or TRBD2 (6 bases each). The V gene lost 0 bases and the J gene lost 6 bases, with 15 bases spanning the gap. The CDR3 loop spans 15 amino acids. Looked up from germline, CDR1 is PRHDT and CDR2 is FYEKMQ (reference sequence). CDR3 nucleotides: TGTGCCAGCAGCTTAGGCCGGGGGCCAAGCTCCGAGCAGTACTTC. It codes for CASSLGRGPSSEQYF.

The V call is TRBV6-2 or TRBV6-3, the J call TRBJ1-1; tentative D call: TRBD1 (5 bases). Deletions cut 2 bases from V and 8 bases from J, with 15 bases between. Germline assignment: CDR1 MNHEY and CDR2 SVGEGT. The CDR3 is 14 amino acids. The CDR3 sequence: CASSYRGLQGEAFF. Here the CDR3 DNA reads TGTGCCAGCAGTTACAGGGGACTCCAAGGGGAAGCTTTCTTT.

This clonotype was recorded a few times. The chain recombines TRBV5-4 with TRBJ2-5, with 13 bases lining up with TRBD2. The length of the CDR3 is 16 residues. The germline CDR1 and CDR2 sequences are SGHNT and YYREEE (reference sequence). V trimming: 3 bases; J trimming: 5 bases; junction bases outside the gene matches: 7. DNA for the CDR3: TGTGCCAGCAGCTCCGGACTAGCGGGGGCCGGGGAGACCCAGTACTTC. Its translation is CASSSGLAGAGETQYF.

The rearrangement joins TRBV11-1 to TRBJ2-2; the match to TRBD1 covers 8 bases. This CDR3 spans 14 amino acids. The trim removed 5 bases at V and 3 bases at J, leaving 2 bases unmatched. CDR1 and CDR2 (germline): SGHAT, FQDESV (reference sequence). CDR3 DNA: TGTGCCAGCAGCAGACAGGGGTACACCGGGGAGCTGTTTTTT. It yields the protein CASSRQGYTGELFF.

This clonotype came up a few times. This chain connects TRBV11-2 to TRBJ2-4; 7 bases line up with TRBD2. The V gene end was trimmed by 3 bases and the J gene end by 0 bases; junction bases not matched to a gene: 5. Germline V gene lookup returns CDR1 SGHAT and CDR2 FQNNGV. This CDR3 comprises 16 residues. The CDR3 DNA reads TGTGCCAGCAGCTTGGGAGGGCCAGTAGCCAAAAACATTCAGTACTTC. This sequence encodes CASSLGGPVAKNIQYF.

The chain joins TRBV19 to TRBJ2-7; 10 positions match TRBD2. Germline V gene lookup returns CDR1 LNHDA and CDR2 SQIVND (reference sequence). This CDR3 region has 15 residues. Trimming took 5 bases from V and 2 from J; bases not matched to a gene: 6. CDR3 sequence (DNA): TGTGCCAGTAGTCTCCAGCGGGGGGGAACCTACGAGCAGTACTTC. It is translated as CASSLQRGGTYEQYF.

This clonotype was seen many times. This sequence joins TRBV6-5 and TRBJ2-7; a weak D match, TRBD2 (5 bases). Germline V CDR1 and CDR2: MNHEY, SVGAGI. This CDR3 is 15 amino acids long. The V end was cut by 0 bases, the J end by 3 bases, with 12 bases between. The CDR3 bases are TGTGCCAGCAGTTACTCAGCCGGGGAAAGCTACGAGCAGTACTTC. Protein product: CASSYSAGESYEQYF.

This clonotype was counted at least ten times. V and J are TRBV6-1 and TRBJ1-5, with 9 bases aligning to TRBD1. J was trimmed by 4 bases and V by 6 bases; bases with no gene match: 7. The CDR3 contains 15 residues. Germline values: CDR1 MNHNS, CDR2 SASEGT. The CDR3 nucleotides are TGTGCCAGCAGGGGACAGGGAAGTGCGAATCAGCCCCAGCATTTT. Amino acid sequence: CASRGQGSANQPQHF.

This clonotype was seen ten or more times. The V gene is TRBV6-1, the J gene TRBJ1-6; 7 nucleotides agree with TRBD1. The germline V gene has CDR1 MNHNS and CDR2 SASEGT. J gave up 7 bases and V 7 bases, and 10 bases lay outside the gene matches. CDR3 length: 15 amino acids. DNA of the CDR3: TGTGCCAGCATACTGAGACAGGGAGGGAATTCACCCCTCCACTTT. This sequence encodes CASILRQGGNSPLHF.

This clonotype was seen more than once but under ten times. The chain is built from TRBV6-2 or TRBV6-3 and TRBJ1-1; 7 nucleotides agree with TRBD1. The CDR3 is 15 amino acids. Per the germline V gene, CDR1 is MNHEY and CDR2 is SVGEGT. J lost 1 base, V lost 5 bases, and 7 bases had no gene match. The CDR3 coding sequence is TGTGCCAGCAGTCCCTCGGGACAGCCGAACACTGAAGCTTTCTTT. This gives the protein CASSPSGQPNTEAFF.

As regards this clonotype: The junction differs from germline at one of its ends, possibly a read error. The chain couples TRBV14 to TRBJ1-1; TRBD1 aligns across 7 bases. CDR1 is SGHDN and CDR2 is FVKESK in the germline V gene. This CDR3 contains 14 residues. In nucleotides, the CDR3 is TGTGCCAGCAGTCACAGGGGTTTTAACACTGAAGCTGTCTTT. This translates into CASSHRGFNTEAVF.

Ten or more counts support this clonotype. V gene TRBV20-1 combines with J gene TRBJ1-2, with D hard to call. From germline, CDR1 is DFQATT and CDR2 SNEGSKA (reference sequence). The CDR3 spans 14 residues. The V end lost 3 bases, the J end lost 7 bases, and 18 bases lay between the germline ends. The CDR3 sequence: CSAREPVLEAGYTF. In nucleotides, the CDR3 is TGCAGTGCTAGGGAGCCCGTCCTAGAGGCTGGCTACACCTTC.

The table lists this clonotype with a few counts. The V and J genes are TRBV11-3 and TRBJ2-2; a weak D match, TRBD2 (6 bases). V shed 5 bases and J shed 5 bases, with 15 bases lying between them. This CDR3 is 15 amino acids long. Germline V gene lookup returns CDR1 SGHNT and CDR2 YENEEA. The CDR3 bases are TGTGCCAGCAGCAGAGGACGGGGGAGAACCGGGGAGCTGTTTTTT. This sequence encodes CASSRGRGRTGELFF. The whole variable domain, filled in from reference TRBV11-3 and TRBJ2-2, reads EAGVVQSPRYKIIEKKQPVAFWCNPISGHNTLYWYLQNLGQGPELLIRYENEEAVDDSQLPKDRFSAERLKGVDSTLKIQPAELGDSAVYLCASSRGRGRTGELFFGEGSRLTVL.

The chain uses TRBV6-1 and TRBJ2-1; weak D call: TRBD2 (6 bases). V was trimmed by 10 bases and J by 2 bases, leaving 18 bases between them. Germline V lookup: CDR1 MNHNS, CDR2 SASEGT. There are 15 residues in the CDR3. The CDR3 reads CATYLPGLPYNEQFF. The CDR3 DNA reads as TGTGCCACCTATCTCCCGGGACTCCCCTACAATGAGCAGTTCTTC.

As concerns this clonotype: A read error is possible here, since a much larger clone lies one base away. The V call is TRBV11-2, the J call TRBJ1-5, with TRBD1 matching 10 bases. This CDR3 is built from 19 residues. The germline V gene encodes CDR1 SGHAT and CDR2 FQNNGV. CDR3 amino acids: CASSPPDRGYPLGNQPHHF. As DNA, the CDR3 is TGTGCCAGCAGCCCCCCGGACAGGGGGTACCCTCTGGGTAATCAGCCCCATCATTTT.

This clonotype occurred many times. The rearrangement joins TRBV20-1 to TRBJ2-7; 7 nucleotides match TRBD1. V dropped 6 bases and J dropped 2; count of bases not matched to a gene: 7. The CDR3 is 13 residues long. Germline CDR1 reads DFQATT; CDR2 reads SNEGSKA (reference sequence). The CDR3 region has the DNA TGCAGTGCCGGAGACAGGGTTACCTACGAGCAGTACTTC. Translation gives CSAGDRVTYEQYF.

Ten or more counts support this clonotype. The V gene is TRBV12-3 or TRBV12-4, the J gene TRBJ2-7; 11 nucleotides line up with TRBD1. CDR3 length equals 15 residues. Unmatched junction bases numbered 7, after V lost 6 bases and J lost 3 bases. The CDR3 is CASSPTGTGGYEQYF. CDR3 DNA: TGTGCCAGCAGCCCTACCGGGACAGGGGGCTACGAGCAGTACTTC.

At least ten counts were recorded for this clonotype. The rearrangement links TRBV19 to TRBJ1-5, with TRBD1 as a possible D gene (5 bases). The CDR3 is made up of 15 amino acids. Per the germline V gene, CDR1 is LNHDA and CDR2 is SQIVND (reference sequence). V lost 3 bases and J 0 bases, leaving 9 bases between the germline ends. CDR3 nucleotide sequence: TGTGCCAGTAGTATCCGGGGGAATAGCAATCAGCCCCAGCATTTT. Translated, it gives CASSIRGNSNQPQHF.

This clonotype has ten or more counts. CDR3 sequence: CASSVGQGFNYGYTF. DNA of the CDR3: TGTGCCAGCAGCGTGGGACAGGGATTTAACTATGGCTACACCTTC. The chain has TRBV5-4 and TRBJ1-2; 9 nucleotides align to TRBD1. Germline CDR1 SGHNT, CDR2 YYREEE (reference sequence). Losses at the gene ends were 4 bases for V and 1 base for J; bases not matched to a gene: 5. The CDR3 runs to 15 residues.

This clonotype was recorded many times. V usage is TRBV6-1 and J usage is TRBJ1-1; D unclear. V gave up 10 bases and J gave up 1 base, with 13 bases separating them. This CDR3 is built from 13 residues. Germline assignment: CDR1 MNHNS and CDR2 SASEGT. CDR3 in amino acids: CAIHGVQNTEAFF. CDR3 sequence (DNA): TGTGCCATCCATGGGGTCCAGAACACTGAAGCTTTCTTT.